This T cell receptor beta chain was captured by sequencing in a study of blood T cell repertoires in COVID-19. TCRdb keeps only in-frame clones here, not all; method: immunoSEQ multiplex PCR. The sample holds 90,000 to 130,000 clones; about 80% are singletons and the top ten take approximately 16%. This CDR3 comprises 16 residues. Germline V gene data show CDR1 as MNHGY and CDR2 as SAAAGT. V gave up 0 bases and J gave up 4 bases, with 13 bases separating them. The rearrangement links TRBV6-8 to TRBJ1-5; D is ambiguous. The sequence was collected from a woman of 80 years or more with active or convalescent COVID-19. The sample consisted of peripheral blood. The CDR3, as DNA: TGTGCCAGCAGTTACTCGATGGGCCCTCCGAATCAGCCCCAGCATTTT. Its translation is CASSYSMGPPNQPQHF.